The present T cell receptor beta chain was sequenced within a study of cytotoxic CD8 clonotypes in ibrutinib-treated CLL. Study-wide context: Productive templates per sample averaged approximately 240,000; productive rearrangements, some 99,000. Regarding the study as a whole: Sampling times, which were not matched between the groups, differed between sustained-remission patients and progressing patients.

Assay used: immunoSEQ multiplex PCR; TCRdb lists only in-frame clones, some missing. This sample has under 300,000 clones, with 76% found just once. Regarding this clone: Its antigen is not known.

The CDR3 is 13 amino acids. Germline CDR1 reads MNHEY; CDR2 reads SMNVEV (reference sequence). The V gene lost 0 bases and the J gene lost 7 bases, with 10 bases spanning the gap. This TCR was recovered from a human donor with chronic lymphocytic leukemia. The rearrangement joins TRBV27 to TRBJ2-7; D unclear. Sequenced here: PBMCs, sampled at disease progression, from a patient treated with ibrutinib. The CDR3: CASSLSPLGEQYF. The CDR3 bases are TGTGCCAGCAGTTTATCACCCCTGGGGGAGCAGTACTTC.